This T cell receptor (beta chain) stems from a study of patients and donors after allogeneic stem cell transplantation. Each CDR3 protein is one row after TCRdb ran MiXCR on the RT-PCR reads. The table has about 960,000 distinct CDR3 sequences, approximately 19% seen once. Looked up from germline, CDR1 is SNHLY and CDR2 is FYNNEI. The J segment lost 6 bases and the V segment lost 4 bases, leaving 7 bases of the junction unmatched. This CDR3 comprises 15 residues. Sequencing was carried out using blood, either unsorted or a sorted T cell fraction (not recorded which). The sequence derives from a human donor who was either an allogeneic HSCT recipient or a stem cell or donor lymphocyte infusion donor (not recorded which). It is not recorded whose cells these are; they may come from a transplant donor. The chain combines TRBV2 with TRBJ2-1; 9 bases match TRBD2. The CDR3 is CASSAIAGALNEQFF. The CDR3 DNA reads TGTGCCAGCAGTGCCATAGCGGGGGCCCTCAATGAGCAGTTCTTC.